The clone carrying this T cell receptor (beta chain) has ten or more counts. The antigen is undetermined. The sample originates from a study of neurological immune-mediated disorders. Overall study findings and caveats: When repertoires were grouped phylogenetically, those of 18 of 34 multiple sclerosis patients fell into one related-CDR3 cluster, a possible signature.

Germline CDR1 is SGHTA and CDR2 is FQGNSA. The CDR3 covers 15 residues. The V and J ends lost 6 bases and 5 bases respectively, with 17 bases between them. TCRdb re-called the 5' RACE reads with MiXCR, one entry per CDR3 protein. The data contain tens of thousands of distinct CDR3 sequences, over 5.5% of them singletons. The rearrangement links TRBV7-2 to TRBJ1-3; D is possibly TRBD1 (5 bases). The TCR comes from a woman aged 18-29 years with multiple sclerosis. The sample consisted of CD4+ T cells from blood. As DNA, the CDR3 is TGTGCCAGCAGTGTAGGACACGGGTTGAGAAACACCATATATTTT. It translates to CASSVGHGLRNTIYF.